Presented here are 10 T cell receptor beta chains from one specimen sequenced in a study of shared clonotypes between healthy human individuals. Clones were sequenced by immunoSEQ multiplex PCR, and TCRdb holds only the in-frame ones, with some missing. This table has about half a million clones, about four fifths appearing once. Sequencing input: PBMCs. These receptors were obtained from a woman in her thirties or forties in good health. Some clones in this sample may be carry-over from other donors' samples.

The rearrangement uses TRBV29-1 and TRBJ2-1, with no clear D. The CDR3 is 14 amino acids. Between the trimmed V and J ends, which lost 3 bases and 4 bases, there was a span of 13 bases. Germline CDR1 SQVTM, CDR2 ANQGSEA. This chain's CDR3 is CSVEADLPYNEQFF. DNA for the CDR3: TGCAGCGTTGAGGCCGACCTCCCTTACAATGAGCAGTTCTTC.

The chain combines TRBV19 with TRBJ2-7, with D perhaps being TRBD1 or TRBD2 (5 bases each). This CDR3 region has 14 residues. V gave up 3 bases and J gave up 5 bases, with 14 bases separating them. Germline values: CDR1 LNHDA, CDR2 SQIVND (reference sequence). The CDR3 sequence is CASSIPGPANEQYF. The CDR3 nucleotides are TGTGCCAGTAGTATCCCGGGACCAGCAAACGAGCAGTACTTC.

The rearrangement joins TRBV11-2 to TRBJ1-1, with a tentative D call TRBD1 (5 bases). V was cut by 5 bases and J by 4 bases, with 17 bases left in between. Germline CDR1 and CDR2: SGHAT and FQNNGV. This CDR3 is built from 15 residues. Written as DNA, the CDR3 is TGTGCCAGCAGCACCGCAGTGAGGGGCATCACTGAAGCTTTCTTT. The encoded protein is CASSTAVRGITEAFF. Combining the CDR3 with reference TRBV11-2 and TRBJ1-1 gives the whole variable domain EAGVAQSPRYKIIEKRQSVAFWCNPISGHATLYWYQQILGQGPKLLIQFQNNGVVDDSQLPKDRFSAERLKGVDSTLKIQPAKLEDSAVYLCASSTAVRGITEAFFGQGTRLTVV.

This chain connects TRBV30 to TRBJ2-1; 8 bases line up with TRBD2. This CDR3 region has 15 residues. V dropped 0 bases and J dropped 8; count of bases not matched to a gene: 9. Germline V gene data show CDR1 as GTSNPN and CDR2 as SVGIG (reference sequence). The CDR3 sequence: CAWSVQGLVGHEQFF. The CDR3, as DNA: TGTGCCTGGAGTGTACAGGGACTAGTTGGCCATGAGCAGTTCTTC.

The chain carries TRBV5-4 and TRBJ2-1; unclear D gene. Trimming pared 0 bases from V and 6 bases from J, leaving 1 base between. From germline, CDR1 is SGHNT and CDR2 YYREEE (reference sequence). There are 11 residues in the CDR3. The CDR3 spells CASSLGNEQFF. Here the CDR3 DNA reads TGTGCCAGCAGCTTGGGCAATGAGCAGTTCTTC.

This clone was counted only a few times. This chain joins TRBV4-1 and TRBJ1-4; D gene ambiguous. The germline V gene encodes CDR1 MGHRA and CDR2 YSYEKL. The CDR3 sequence is 18 residues long. V lost 0 bases and J lost 3, with 17 bases in between. CDR3 nucleotide sequence: TGCGCCAGCAGCCAAGAGGTCCTCCGGGGTTGGGCTAATGAAAAACTGTTTTTT. Translating gives CASSQEVLRGWANEKLFF.

Only a few counts were recorded for this clone. The chain joins TRBV5-1 to TRBJ1-3, with no clear D. Germline V CDR1 and CDR2: SGHRS, YFSETQ. V was cut by 2 bases and J by 0 bases, with 12 bases left in between. The length of the CDR3 is 16 residues. CDR3 sequence reads: CASSLIAGSSGNTIYF. CDR3 in DNA: TGCGCCAGCAGCTTAATCGCCGGGAGCTCTGGAAACACCATATATTTT.

This clone was detected ten times or more. Other DNA sequences in the sample encode the same CDR3. J is TRBJ2-7 and V is TRBV28; 9 positions agree with TRBD2. CDR1 MDHEN and CDR2 SYDVKM come from the germline V gene. This CDR3 spans 15 amino acids. Unmatched junction bases numbered 5, after V lost 5 bases and J lost 0 bases. In DNA, the CDR3 is TGTGCCAGCAGTCGTAGCGGGAGTCTCTCCTACGAGCAGTACTTC. It codes for CASSRSGSLSYEQYF.

The chain links TRBV5-4 to TRBJ1-4; D is perhaps TRBD1 (6 bases). V was trimmed by 4 bases and J by 0 bases, leaving 10 bases between them. Germline V lookup: CDR1 SGHNT, CDR2 YYREEE (reference sequence). CDR3 length: 15 amino acids. This CDR3 is CASSQDRSTNEKLFF. CDR3 nucleotide sequence: TGTGCCAGCAGCCAGGACAGATCAACTAATGAAAAACTGTTTTTT.

Regarding this clone: In the same sample, other DNA sequences code for this CDR3. The V call is TRBV9, the J call TRBJ2-1; a possible D gene is TRBD2 (6 bases). This CDR3 contains 16 residues. The germline V and J ends were trimmed by 0 bases and 0 bases, with 10 bases remaining between them. In germline, CDR1 is SGDLS, CDR2 YYNGEE. CDR3 residues: CASSVDSGRSYNEQFF. The CDR3 DNA reads TGTGCCAGCAGCGTAGATAGCGGACGCTCCTACAATGAGCAGTTCTTC.